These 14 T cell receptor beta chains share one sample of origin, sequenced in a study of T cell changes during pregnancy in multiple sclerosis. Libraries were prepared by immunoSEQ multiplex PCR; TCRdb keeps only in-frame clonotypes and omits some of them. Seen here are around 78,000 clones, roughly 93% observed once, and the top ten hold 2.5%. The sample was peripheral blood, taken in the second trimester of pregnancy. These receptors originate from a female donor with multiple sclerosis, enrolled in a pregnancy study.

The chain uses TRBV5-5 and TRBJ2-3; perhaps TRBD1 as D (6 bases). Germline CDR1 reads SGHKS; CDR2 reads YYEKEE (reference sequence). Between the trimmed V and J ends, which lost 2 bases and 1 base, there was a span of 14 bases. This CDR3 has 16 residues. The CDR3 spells CASSLQGIPGTDTQYF. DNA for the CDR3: TGTGCCAGCAGCTTACAGGGAATCCCTGGCACAGATACGCAGTATTTT.

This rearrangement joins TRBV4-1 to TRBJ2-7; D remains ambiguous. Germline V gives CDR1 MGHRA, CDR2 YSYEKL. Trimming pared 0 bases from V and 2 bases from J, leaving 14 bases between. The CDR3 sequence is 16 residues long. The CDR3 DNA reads TGCGCCAGCAGCCAAGAAATGAGACATCAACCCTACGAGCAGTACTTC. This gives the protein CASSQEMRHQPYEQYF.

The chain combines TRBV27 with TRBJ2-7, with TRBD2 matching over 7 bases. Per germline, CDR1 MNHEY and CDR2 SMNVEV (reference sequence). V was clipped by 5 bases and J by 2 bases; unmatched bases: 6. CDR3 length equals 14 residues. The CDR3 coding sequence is TGTGCCAGCAGTAGTGCGGGGGAGACCTACGAGCAGTACTTC. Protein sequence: CASSSAGETYEQYF.

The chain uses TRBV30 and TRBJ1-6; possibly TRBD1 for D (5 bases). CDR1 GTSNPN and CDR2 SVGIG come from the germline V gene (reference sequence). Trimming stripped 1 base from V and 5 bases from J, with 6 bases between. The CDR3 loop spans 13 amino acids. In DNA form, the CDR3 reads TGTGCCTGGAGTGGACAGAATAATTCACCCCTCCACTTT. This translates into CAWSGQNNSPLHF.

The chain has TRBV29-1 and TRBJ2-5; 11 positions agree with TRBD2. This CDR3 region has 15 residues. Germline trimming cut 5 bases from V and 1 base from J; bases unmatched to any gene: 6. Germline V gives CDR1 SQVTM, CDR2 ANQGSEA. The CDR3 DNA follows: TGCAGCGTTCGGCGGGGGACTAGCGGCCAAGAGACCCAGTACTTC. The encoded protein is CSVRRGTSGQETQYF.

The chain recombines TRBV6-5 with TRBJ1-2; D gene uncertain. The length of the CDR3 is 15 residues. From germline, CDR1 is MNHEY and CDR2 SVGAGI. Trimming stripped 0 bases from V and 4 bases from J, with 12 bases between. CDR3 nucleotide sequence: TGTGCCAGCAGTTACTCGCCAGAACACCCCTATGGCTACACCTTC. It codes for CASSYSPEHPYGYTF.

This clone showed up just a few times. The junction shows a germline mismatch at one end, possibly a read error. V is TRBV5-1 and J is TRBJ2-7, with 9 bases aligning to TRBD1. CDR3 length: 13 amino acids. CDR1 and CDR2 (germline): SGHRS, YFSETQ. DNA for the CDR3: TGCGCCAGCAGTTTGGACAGGGGCTACGAGCAGTACTTC. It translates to CASSLDRGYEQYF.

The CDR3 DNA follows: TGTGCCAGCAGCGGAGGGACCGAGATGTTCTACGAGCAGTACTTC. Its protein is CASSGGTEMFYEQYF. The rearrangement joins TRBV5-6 to TRBJ2-7; D is possibly TRBD2 (6 bases). Germline V gene lookup returns CDR1 SGHDT and CDR2 YYEEEE. The length of the CDR3 is 15 residues. V was shortened by 4 bases and J by 3 bases, with 17 bases between the two germline ends.

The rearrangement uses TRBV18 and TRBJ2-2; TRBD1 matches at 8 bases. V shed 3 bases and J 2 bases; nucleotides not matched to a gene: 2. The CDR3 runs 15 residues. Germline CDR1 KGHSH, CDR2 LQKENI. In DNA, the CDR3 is TGTGCCAGCTCACCCGACAGGGGAAACACCGGGGAGCTGTTTTTT. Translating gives CASSPDRGNTGELFF.

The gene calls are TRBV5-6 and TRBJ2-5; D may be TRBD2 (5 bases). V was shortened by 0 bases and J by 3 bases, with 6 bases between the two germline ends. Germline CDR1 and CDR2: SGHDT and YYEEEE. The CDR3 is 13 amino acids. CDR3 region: CASSLGRKETQYF. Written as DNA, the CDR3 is TGTGCCAGCAGCTTGGGGAGGAAAGAGACCCAGTACTTC.

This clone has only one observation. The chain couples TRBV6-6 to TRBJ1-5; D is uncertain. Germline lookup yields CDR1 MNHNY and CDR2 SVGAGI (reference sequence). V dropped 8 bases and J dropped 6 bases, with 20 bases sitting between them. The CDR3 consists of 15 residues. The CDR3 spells CASGSMEGMGQPQHF. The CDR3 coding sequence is TGTGCCAGCGGCTCTATGGAGGGTATGGGTCAGCCCCAGCATTTT.

The CDR3 sequence is CAIRRGDSYEQYF. DNA for the CDR3: TGTGCCATCAGGCGGGGGGACTCCTACGAGCAGTACTTC. The genes are TRBV10-3 and TRBJ2-7; TRBD2 aligns across 8 bases. Germline V CDR1 and CDR2: ENHRY, SYGVKD. Trimming at V came to 6 bases and at J to 0 bases, leaving 1 base not matched to a gene. The length of the CDR3 is 13 residues.

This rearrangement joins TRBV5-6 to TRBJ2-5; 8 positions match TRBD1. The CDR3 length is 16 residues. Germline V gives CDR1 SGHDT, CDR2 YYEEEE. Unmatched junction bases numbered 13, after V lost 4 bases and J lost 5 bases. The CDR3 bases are TGTGCCAGCAGCCAAAGCGGACAGGGTCCTGGGGAGACCCAGTACTTC. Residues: CASSQSGQGPGETQYF.

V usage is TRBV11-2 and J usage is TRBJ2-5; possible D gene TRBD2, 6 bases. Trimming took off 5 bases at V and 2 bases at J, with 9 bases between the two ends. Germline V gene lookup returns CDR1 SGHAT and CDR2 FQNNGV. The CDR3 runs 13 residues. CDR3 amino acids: CASSASAQETQYF. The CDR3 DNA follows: TGTGCCAGCAGCGCTAGCGCACAAGAGACCCAGTACTTC.